This T cell receptor (beta chain) was captured in a study of regulatory T cells in long-lasting Graves disease. General study points: Newly diagnosed Graves' patients had higher TCR diversity than persistent ones. The number of shared public clonotypes was higher in persistent patients (roughly 3,000) than new patients (approximately 1,000).

Germline V lookup: CDR1 LGHDT, CDR2 YNNKEL (reference sequence). V lost 7 bases to trimming and J lost 0 bases; unmatched junction nucleotides: 8. The CDR3 covers 15 residues. Time point of the sample: newly diagnosed GD, antithyroid drugs for less than 3 months. Scientists built the TCR library using RNA that was extracted from PBMCs. Each of the patients was recruited from an endocrinology department situated in Xi'an, China. Ten or more counts support this clonotype. What it binds is not known. To make TCR beta libraries, researchers used iRepertoire HTBI primers and Arm-PCR of CDR3 regions. MiXCR, applied by TCRdb to the multiplex PCR reads, yields one record per CDR3 protein. Of fewer than 550,000 distinct CDR3 sequences listed, roughly a sixth were seen once; the top ten hold approximately 25%. This sample was shared with a second study, whose subject was T cells in Graves' hyperthyroidism and ophthalmopathy. Per that study: The diagnoses drew upon clinical symptoms, serum thyroxine and TRAb, thyroid ultrasound and orbital computed tomography.

The sample was peripheral blood mononuclear cells (PBMCs), taken at new diagnosis, from a patient treated with antithyroid drugs. The receptor was derived from a woman aged 35 to 59 with Graves disease. The V gene is TRBV3-1, the J gene TRBJ1-1, with 7 bases identical to TRBD1. CDR3 in amino acids: CASTPGGYMNTEAFF. CDR3 coding DNA: TGTGCCAGCACCCCAGGGGGGTACATGAACACTGAAGCTTTCTTT.